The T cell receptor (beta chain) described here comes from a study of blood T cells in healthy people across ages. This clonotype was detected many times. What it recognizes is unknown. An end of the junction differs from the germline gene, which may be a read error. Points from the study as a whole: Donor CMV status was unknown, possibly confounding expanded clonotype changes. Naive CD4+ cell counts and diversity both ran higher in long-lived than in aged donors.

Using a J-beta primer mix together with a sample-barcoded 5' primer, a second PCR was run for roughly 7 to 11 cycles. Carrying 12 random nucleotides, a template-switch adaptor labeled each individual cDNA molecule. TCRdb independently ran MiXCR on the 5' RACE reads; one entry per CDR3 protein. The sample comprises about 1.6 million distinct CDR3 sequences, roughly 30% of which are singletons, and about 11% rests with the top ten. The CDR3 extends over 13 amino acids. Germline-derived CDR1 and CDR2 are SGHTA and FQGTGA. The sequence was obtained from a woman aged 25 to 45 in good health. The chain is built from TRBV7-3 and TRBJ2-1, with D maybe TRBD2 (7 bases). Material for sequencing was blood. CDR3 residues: CASSLGGANEQFF. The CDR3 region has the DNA TGCGCCAGCAGCTTGGGGGGGGCCAATGAGCAGTTCTTC. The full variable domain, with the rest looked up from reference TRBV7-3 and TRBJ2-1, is GAGVSQTPSNKVTEKGKYVELRCDPISGHTALYWYRQSLGQGPEFLIYFQGTGAADDSGLPNDRFFAVRPEGSVSTLKIQRTERGDSAVYLCASSLGGANEQFFGPGTRLTVL.